This T cell receptor (beta chain) originates from a study of OX40 agonist ivuxolimab in advanced cancers. Study information: Ivuxolimab, an agonistic anti-OX40 (CD134) antibody, was given to patients. Intravenous ivuxolimab at 0.01 to 10 mg/kg was given to patients every 2 weeks. At roughly 80% male, the cohort had a mean age of 60 years, ranging from roughly 23 to 80.

Profiling relied on immunoSEQ multiplex PCR, and the TCRdb table lists in-frame clones only, not all of them. The table lists some 43,000 clones, around 92% of them singletons, with less than 0.7% in the top ten. The V segment lost 6 bases and the J segment 0 bases; nucleotides outside the gene matches: 4. CDR3 length: 14 amino acids. Per germline, CDR1 MNHNY and CDR2 SVGAGI (reference sequence). Baseline, cycle 4 day 1, and cycle 7 day 1 were the blood sampling points. The sample here was CD4+ or CD8+ T cells sorted from blood, taken in a trial of the OX40 agonist ivuxolimab. The V gene is TRBV6-6, the J gene TRBJ1-1; 7 bases line up with TRBD1. The TCR was taken from an adult with an advanced solid tumor such as melanoma, head and neck, liver or kidney cancer. The CDR3 DNA reads TGTGCCAGCAGACTGGGACAGATGAACACTGAAGCTTTCTTT. Translating it yields CASRLGQMNTEAFF.